This T cell receptor (beta chain) was sequenced for a study of T cell responses to AZD1222 COVID-19 vaccine. Trimming pared 6 bases from V and 8 bases from J, leaving 13 bases between. Germline V CDR1 and CDR2: MNHEY, SMNVEV (reference sequence). The CDR3 spans 13 residues. Whole-study results and caveats: The sample set comprised mostly white British donors with more females, and clonal diversity was possibly underestimated. Spike was spanned by vaccine-associated CD4 TCRs, which were dominant at 160-218 and 743-854. Spike-specific TCR breadth rose after two AZD1222 doses, and depth rose as well.

Using immunoSEQ multiplex PCR, the repertoire was profiled, and TCRdb retains in-frame clones only, with some absent. This sample has roughly 120,000 clones, with over 75% found just once. As regards this clone: Its target is unknown.

Sequencing used peripheral blood, obtained on day 0 of AZD1222 vaccination. This TCR was recovered from an adult in good health. The chain is built from TRBV27 and TRBJ1-4, with D perhaps matching TRBD1 (6 bases). The CDR3 nucleotides are TGTGCCAGCAGGGGAGGGGGAGAGGAAAAACTGTTTTTT. Its translation is CASRGGGEEKLFF.